The clone carrying this TCR beta chain is categorized as medium-sized (0.01 to 0.1%). Antigen unknown. Full-length variable regions came from constant-region reverse primers plus semi-nested Nested Universal Primer A PCR. TCRdb processed the 5' RACE reads anew with MiXCR; each CDR3 protein has one entry. The data contain around 9,700 distinct CDR3 sequences, 14% of them seen just once; the ten biggest clones take up roughly 3.3%. Cells sorted as Tregs were CD4+, CD25+ and CD127-/low. This CDR3 spans 14 amino acids. Trimming pared 5 bases from V and 0 bases from J, leaving 11 bases between. Germline V gene sequence: CDR1 MNHNS, CDR2 SASEGT. Findings and caveats of the study: Tumor memory CD4+ T cell TCR gene usage clustered with blood and lymph node memory CD4+ cells and lymph node naive CD4+ cells. Greatest tumor Treg TCR overlap was with tumor naive CD4+ cells.

The material sequenced was Tregs sorted from blood. The chain employs TRBV6-1 and TRBJ2-7; D unresolved. This receptor was taken from a female donor with breast cancer. DNA of the CDR3: TGTGCCAGCAGTCGGTCCGGATCCTCCTACGAGCAGTACTTC. This encodes CASSRSGSSYEQYF.